Listed below are T cell receptor beta chains from one sample, sequenced in a study of T cell responses to AZD1222 COVID-19 vaccine. TCRdb's table, derived via immunoSEQ multiplex PCR, lists solely in-frame clones and lacks some. The sample lists about 160,000 clones; about 92% were seen once. Sequencing was performed on peripheral blood, taken 28 days after the second AZD1222 dose. The source is an adult who received the AZD1222 COVID-19 vaccine. The CDR3 runs from the conserved cysteine through the conserved F or W. D genes are given only for firm matches. Only some rows state a clone size, as once, few, many or a class for expanded clones.

TRBV28	NA	NA	TRBJ2-7	TGTGCCAGCAGTTTCCCTGACAGACTCTACGAGCAGTACTTC	CASSFPDRLYEQYF
TRBV5-8	NA	NA	TRBJ1-4	TGTGCCAGCAGCTTGTTTGCCGGGACAACGAATGAAAAACTGTTTTTT	CASSLFAGTTNEKLFF
TRBV30	NA	NA	TRBJ1-2	TGTGCCTGGAGGCCTGTGTATGGCTACACCTTC	CAWRPVYGYTF
TRBV5-4	TRBD2	NA	TRBJ2-6	TGTGCCAGCAGCAAGCCGGGACTAGCGGGACTAAGCTCTGGGGCCAACGTCCTGACTTTC	CASSKPGLAGLSSGANVLTF
TRBV10-3	NA	NA	TRBJ1-1	TGTGCCATCAGTGAGTCTCTGGGAATGAACACTGAAGCTTTCTTT	CAISESLGMNTEAFF
TRBV24-1	TRBD2	NA	TRBJ2-1	TGTGCCACCAGTAGCGGGAGGGCCTACAATGAGCAGTTCTTC	CATSSGRAYNEQFF
TRBV5-1	NA	NA	TRBJ1-2	TGCGCCAGCAGCTTGTCGGGCCAGGGCTATGGCTACACCTTC	CASSLSGQGYGYTF
TRBV7-8	NA	NA	TRBJ1-1	TGTGCCAGCAGCTTAGCGCTTTATGTTACCCGAACTGAAGCTTTCTTT	CASSLALYVTRTEAFF
TRBV11-2	TRBD1	once	TRBJ2-6	TGTGCCAGCAGCACAGGACAGGGGGCGCGCTGGTCTGGGGCCAACGTCCTGACTTTC	CASSTGQGARWSGANVLTF
TRBV3-1/TRBV3-2	TRBD1	NA	TRBJ1-2	TGTGCCAGCAGCCAAGCAGGGGGGGGCGCGGCCTATGGCTACACCTTC	CASSQAGGGAAYGYTF
TRBV3-1/TRBV3-2	NA	few	TRBJ1-5	TGTGCCAGCAGCCAAGGCCTTTGGCAGGGAGGCAATCAGCCCCAGCATTTT	CASSQGLWQGGNQPQHF
TRBV9	TRBD1	NA	TRBJ2-7	TGTGCCAGCAGCGCCGGACAGGGTGGCGAGCAGTACTTC	CASSAGQGGEQYF
TRBV27	TRBD1	once	TRBJ1-2	TGTGCCAGCAGTTTAGGGACAGGGATCGATGGCTACACCTTC	CASSLGTGIDGYTF
TRBV19	NA	NA	TRBJ1-1	TGTGCCACGGGATTCGCTGAAGCTTTCTTT	CATGFAEAFF
TRBV7-9	TRBD1	NA	TRBJ2-2	TGTGCCAGCAGCTTAGACAGGGGGTCTCGCTCCGGGGAGCTGTTTTTT	CASSLDRGSRSGELFF
TRBV5-6	NA	NA	TRBJ2-6	TGTGCCAGCAGCTTGGGGACAGCCTCTGGGGCCAACGTCCTGACTTTC	CASSLGTASGANVLTF
TRBV19	TRBD2	once	TRBJ2-7	TGTGCCAGTAGACAAACTAGCGGGTCTTTCTCCTACGAGCAGTACTTC	CASRQTSGSFSYEQYF
TRBV7-9	TRBD1	NA	TRBJ2-5	TGTGCCAGCAGCTTAACAGGGGTGGGGGAGACCCAGTACTTC	CASSLTGVGETQYF
TRBV15	TRBD2	NA	TRBJ2-7	TGTGCCACCAGCACGGGACTAGCGGGAGGTGGGGAGCAGTACTTC	CATSTGLAGGGEQYF
TRBV21-1	NA	NA	TRBJ2-7	TGTGCCAGCAGGACCGGGACAACTTACGAGCAGTACTTC	CASRTGTTYEQYF
TRBV7-9	NA	NA	TRBJ1-4	TGTGCCAGCAGCCCCATTAGGGGGGGTACCAGAGTGAAAGACAAACTGTTTTTT	CASSPIRGGTRVKDKLFF
TRBV2	NA	NA	TRBJ1-5	TGTGCCAGCCTGGCCCGGGAGGGGTCCTCTCCCCAGCATTTT	CASLAREGSSPQHF
TRBV24-1	NA	NA	TRBJ2-2	TGTGCCACCAGTGACCCTACACCCGACACCGGGGAGCTGTTTTTT	CATSDPTPDTGELFF
TRBV12-5	NA	NA	TRBJ2-7	TGTGCTAGTGGGACGACCTTAGCGGACGGACGACCCTACGAGCAGTACTTC	CASGTTLADGRPYEQYF
TRBV6-4	TRBD1	NA	TRBJ1-1	TGTGCCAGCAGTGACGACGTGGACAGGGGTTTGAACACTGAAGCTTTCTTT	CASSDDVDRGLNTEAFF
TRBV28	NA	NA	TRBJ1-5	TGTGCCAGCAGTTTGATGGTCCAGCCCCAGCATTTT	CASSLMVQPQHF
TRBV15	NA	NA	TRBJ1-5	TGTGCCACCAGCAGGGGAGGGCCCGGGAGTTTCAATCAGCCCCAGCATTTT	CATSRGGPGSFNQPQHF
TRBV9	NA	NA	TRBJ2-1	TGTGCCAGCAGCGTTAACAGGGAAGAGGGATACAATGAGCAGTTCTTC	CASSVNREEGYNEQFF
TRBV6-5	NA	NA	TRBJ2-5	TGTGCCAGCAGACGCGAACGGCAGCCCCAAGAGACCCAGTACTTC	CASRRERQPQETQYF
TRBV27	NA	NA	TRBJ1-1	TGTGCCAGCAGTTTATGGGGGGATCTGAACACTGAAGCTTTCTTT	CASSLWGDLNTEAFF
TRBV28	NA	NA	TRBJ1-2	TGTGCCAGCAGCAACGTCCGTATGTTCTACTATGGCTACACCTTC	CASSNVRMFYYGYTF
TRBV4-3	NA	NA	TRBJ1-2	TGCGCCAGCAGCCAAGACCCAACCACTAACTATGGCTACACCTTC	CASSQDPTTNYGYTF
TRBV5-1	NA	once	TRBJ2-3	TGCGCCAGCAGCTTGGGGACCCCCACAGATACGCAGTATTTT	CASSLGTPTDTQYF
TRBV28	NA	NA	TRBJ1-3	TGTGCCAGCAGTTTATTGCCCCCCGCTGGAAACACCATATATTTT	CASSLLPPAGNTIYF
TRBV15	TRBD1	once	TRBJ2-2	TGTGCCACCAGCAGAGGGGGACAGGGGGATGTGACCGGGGAGCTGTTTTTT	CATSRGGQGDVTGELFF
TRBV6-5	NA	NA	TRBJ2-3	TGTGCCAGCAGTTACGAGGGCGGGACGTCAGATACGCAGTATTTT	CASSYEGGTSDTQYF
TRBV11-3	NA	NA	TRBJ2-1	TGTGCCAGCAGCTTACCCCGGGGGAGCTCCTACAATGAGCAGTTCTTC	CASSLPRGSSYNEQFF
TRBV5-5	NA	NA	TRBJ1-3	TGTGCCAGCCGAACTCACCCAGCCTCTGGAAACACCATATATTTT	CASRTHPASGNTIYF
TRBV9	TRBD1	NA	TRBJ2-2	TGTGCCAGCAGCGCCCAGACAGGGAGGAACACCGGGGAGCTGTTTTTT	CASSAQTGRNTGELFF
TRBV7-6	NA	NA	TRBJ1-1	TGTGCCAGCAGCCCGGGGCTACCTGGGGGACGGGGGACCACTGAAGCTTTCTTT	CASSPGLPGGRGTTEAFF
TRBV28	NA	NA	TRBJ1-5	TGTGCCAGCAACGAGCGGAATCAGCCCCAGCATTTT	CASNERNQPQHF
TRBV3-1/TRBV3-2	NA	few	TRBJ1-1	TGTGCCAGCAGCCAAGAGGGCAGGCCGAACACTGAAGCTTTCTTT	CASSQEGRPNTEAFF
TRBV18	NA	NA	TRBJ2-1	TGTGCCAGCTCCCTTGGGACGGCCGGCTCCTACAATGAGCAGTTCTTC	CASSLGTAGSYNEQFF
TRBV7-9	NA	NA	TRBJ2-7	TGTGCCAGCAGCTTAGGCCAGGGGACCTACGAGCAGTACTTC	CASSLGQGTYEQYF
TRBV21-1	NA	few	TRBJ1-6	TGTGCCAGCAGCAAAGCTCGGCCACGTTTTAATTCACCCCTCCACTTT	CASSKARPRFNSPLHF
TRBV9	TRBD1	NA	TRBJ2-7	TGTGCCAGCAGCGGGGCCTTCAGGGGGCCCTACGAGCAGTACTTC	CASSGAFRGPYEQYF
TRBV7-5	NA	NA	TRBJ1-3	TGTGTCAGAAGCACCGCCGGGACAGGGAATGTCAACTCTGGAAACACCATATATTTT	CVRSTAGTGNVNSGNTIYF
TRBV19	TRBD2	NA	TRBJ2-1	TGTGCCAGTAGTCTGGGACTACAGTCCTACAATGAGCAGTTCTTC	CASSLGLQSYNEQFF
TRBV11-2	TRBD2	once	TRBJ2-7	TGTGCCAGCAGCCTGGGACTAGCGGGAACTGAGCAGTACTTC	CASSLGLAGTEQYF
TRBV5-1	NA	NA	TRBJ1-1	TGCGCCAGCAGCTTGTTAACACCGAACACTGAAGCTTTCTTT	CASSLLTPNTEAFF
TRBV19	NA	NA	TRBJ2-7	TGTGCCACCTCGGTCGGCCAGACCTACGAGCAGTACTTC	CATSVGQTYEQYF
TRBV4-2	NA	NA	TRBJ1-2	TGTGCCAGCAGCCCAGAACCTAACTATGGCTACACCTTC	CASSPEPNYGYTF
TRBV23-1	TRBD1	NA	TRBJ1-6	TGCGCCAGCGGCCGGGACAGGGGCAATATTGACTATAATTCACCCCTCCACTTT	CASGRDRGNIDYNSPLHF
TRBV11-3	NA	NA	TRBJ2-7	TGTGCCAGCAGCTTAGATCAGAGTCGCGAGCAGTACTTC	CASSLDQSREQYF
TRBV20-1	NA	NA	TRBJ1-5	TGCAGTGCTAGTGACCCGACGTCCTGGCGTCAGCCCCAGCATTTT	CSASDPTSWRQPQHF